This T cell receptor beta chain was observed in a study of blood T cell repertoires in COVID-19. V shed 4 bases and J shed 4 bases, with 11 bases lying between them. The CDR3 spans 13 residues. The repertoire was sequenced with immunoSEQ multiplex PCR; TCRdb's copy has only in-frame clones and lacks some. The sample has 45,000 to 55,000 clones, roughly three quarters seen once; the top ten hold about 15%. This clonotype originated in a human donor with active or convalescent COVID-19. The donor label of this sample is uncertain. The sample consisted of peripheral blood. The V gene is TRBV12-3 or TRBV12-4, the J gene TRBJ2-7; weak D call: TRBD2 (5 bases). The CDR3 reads CASSWRREYEQYF. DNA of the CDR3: TGTGCCAGCAGTTGGCGAAGGGAGTACGAGCAGTACTTC.